The 4 T cell receptor beta chains below come from one sample, sequenced in a study of shared clonotypes between healthy human individuals. The data were produced by immunoSEQ multiplex PCR, yet TCRdb's version contains in-frame clones alone and is incomplete. In the table there are about 560,000 clones, around three quarters of which are singletons. Sequenced sample: PBMCs. These receptors were collected from a middle-aged woman in good health. Some clones in this sample may be carry-over from other donors' samples.

V gene TRBV7-8 combines with J gene TRBJ1-1, with 8 bases lining up with TRBD1. Germline CDR1 is SGHVS and CDR2 is FQNEAQ. This CDR3 is built from 15 residues. Germline trimming cut 5 bases from V and 5 bases from J; bases unmatched to any gene: 10. The CDR3, as DNA: TGTGCCAGCAGCATTCGACAGGGGACGGAAACTGAAGCTTTCTTT. Protein: CASSIRQGTETEAFF.

The rearrangement joins TRBV2 to TRBJ2-5; D remains ambiguous. Per the germline V gene, CDR1 is SNHLY and CDR2 is FYNNEI. V was clipped by 5 bases and J by 0 bases, with 7 bases between them. The CDR3 spans 13 residues. CDR3 in amino acids: CASSFGYQETQYF. The CDR3 region has the DNA TGTGCCAGCAGTTTCGGGTACCAAGAGACCCAGTACTTC.

Only one count was recorded for this clone. Mismatch with germline at one junction end may stem from a read error. This chain joins TRBV28 and TRBJ2-7, with D tentatively TRBD2 (5 bases). The CDR3 runs 16 residues. Germline V CDR1 and CDR2: MDHEN, SYDVKM. CDR3 residues: CASSLSFRRADYEQYF. The CDR3 DNA is TGTGCCAGCAGCTTATCATTTCGGCGGGCGGACTACGAGCAGTACTTC.

The chain couples TRBV4-2 to TRBJ1-1, with D maybe TRBD1 (5 bases). The ends were cut back, 0 bases at V and 4 bases at J, with 12 bases in the middle. This CDR3 has 15 amino acids. From germline, CDR1 is LGHNA and CDR2 YNFKEQ. Written as DNA, the CDR3 is TGTGCCAGCAGCCAAGAGATGGGGGGGGTCACTGAAGCTTTCTTT. Its translation: CASSQEMGGVTEAFF.